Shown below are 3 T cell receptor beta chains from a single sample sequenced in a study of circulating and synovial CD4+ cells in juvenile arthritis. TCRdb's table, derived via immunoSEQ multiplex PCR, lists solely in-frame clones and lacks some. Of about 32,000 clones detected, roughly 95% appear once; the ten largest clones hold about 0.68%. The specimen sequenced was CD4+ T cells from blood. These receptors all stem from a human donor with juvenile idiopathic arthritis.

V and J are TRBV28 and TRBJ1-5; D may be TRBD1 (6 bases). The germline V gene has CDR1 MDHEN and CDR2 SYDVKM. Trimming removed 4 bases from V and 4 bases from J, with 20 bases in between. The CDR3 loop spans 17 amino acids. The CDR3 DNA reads TGTGCCAGCAGTTACCGATGGTACAGGGCTCGGAATCAGCCCCAGCATTTT. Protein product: CASSYRWYRARNQPQHF. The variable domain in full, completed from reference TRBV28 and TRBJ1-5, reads DVKVTQSSRYLVKRTGEKVFLECVQDMDHENMFWYRQDPGLGLRLIYFSYDVKMKEKGDIPEGYSVSREKKERFSLILESASTNQTSMYLCASSYRWYRARNQPQHFGDGTRLSIL.

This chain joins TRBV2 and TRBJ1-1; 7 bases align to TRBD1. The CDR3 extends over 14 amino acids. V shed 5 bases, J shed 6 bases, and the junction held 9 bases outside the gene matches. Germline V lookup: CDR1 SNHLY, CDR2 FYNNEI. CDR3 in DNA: TGTGCCAGCAGTCGGACAGGAGGCAGGGCTGAAGCTTTCTTT. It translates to CASSRTGGRAEAFF.

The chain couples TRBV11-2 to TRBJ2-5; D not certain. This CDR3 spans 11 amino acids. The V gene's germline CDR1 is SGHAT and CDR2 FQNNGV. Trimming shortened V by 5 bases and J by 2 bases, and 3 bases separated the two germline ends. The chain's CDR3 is CASSPQETQYF. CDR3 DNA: TGTGCCAGCAGCCCGCAAGAGACCCAGTACTTC.